The sequence of this TCR beta chain was determined in a study of cytomegalovirus exposure and HLA in healthy donors. Germline V CDR1 and CDR2: MNHEY, SMNVEV (reference sequence). CDR3 length equals 13 residues. Trimming removed 2 bases at V and 12 bases at J, with 16 bases between. Researchers ran the PCR with 60 Vbeta and 13 Jbeta primers. Sequencing used immunoSEQ multiplex PCR; TCRdb keeps in-frame clones, though not all of them. The repertoire holds under 150,000 clones, with 82% as singletons. Specimen: PBMCs. The rearrangement joins TRBV27 to TRBJ1-1, with D perhaps matching TRBD1 (6 bases). The sequence derives from a male donor in good health and CMV-seronegative. The CDR3 DNA reads TGTGCCAGCAGTTTAAATCGGGGGGCGACGACTTTCTTT. Translation gives CASSLNRGATTFF.